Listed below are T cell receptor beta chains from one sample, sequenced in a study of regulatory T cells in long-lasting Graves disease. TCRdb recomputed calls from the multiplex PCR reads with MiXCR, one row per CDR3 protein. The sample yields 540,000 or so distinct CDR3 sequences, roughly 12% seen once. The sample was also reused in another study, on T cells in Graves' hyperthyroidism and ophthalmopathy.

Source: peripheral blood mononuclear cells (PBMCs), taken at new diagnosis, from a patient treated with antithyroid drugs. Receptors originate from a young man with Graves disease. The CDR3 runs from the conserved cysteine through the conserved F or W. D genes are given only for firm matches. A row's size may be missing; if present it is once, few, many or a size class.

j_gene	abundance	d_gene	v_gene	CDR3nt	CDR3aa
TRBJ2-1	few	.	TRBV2	TGTGCCAGCAGTGACGGGATGGGGTACGCCTACAATGAGCAGTTCTTC	CASSDGMGYAYNEQFF
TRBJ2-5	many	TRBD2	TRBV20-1	TGCAGTGCTAGAGAGATGGGGCGGGAGAGAGAGACCCAGTACTTC	CSAREMGRERETQYF
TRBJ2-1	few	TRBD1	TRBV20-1	TGCAGTGCTAGAGATCCCGGGACAGTCTACAATGAGCAGTTCTTC	CSARDPGTVYNEQFF
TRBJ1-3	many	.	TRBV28	TGTGCCAGCAGTTTACGGGGAGGGGGTGCATCTGGAAACACCATATATTTT	CASSLRGGGASGNTIYF
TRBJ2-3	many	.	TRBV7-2	TGTGCCAGCAGCTTGGGACGGGCCAGCACAGATACGCAGTATTTT	CASSLGRASTDTQYF
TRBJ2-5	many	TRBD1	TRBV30	TGTGCCTGGAGTAGGGGGACAGCGGAGACCCAGTACTTC	CAWSRGTAETQYF
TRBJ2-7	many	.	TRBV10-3	TGTGCCATCAGGGGGGACGCCCCCTACGAGCAGTACTTC	CAIRGDAPYEQYF
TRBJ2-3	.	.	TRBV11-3	TGTGCCAGCAGCCAACCTTTACCGAAGAGCACAGATACGCAGTATTTT	CASSQPLPKSTDTQYF
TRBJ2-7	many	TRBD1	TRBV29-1	TGCAGCATTCCATCTCCGGGACAGGGGACTTACGAGCAGTACTTC	CSIPSPGQGTYEQYF
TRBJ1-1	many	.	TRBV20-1	TGCAGTGCTACGAAGGGAGGCATGAACACTGAAGCTTTCTTT	CSATKGGMNTEAFF
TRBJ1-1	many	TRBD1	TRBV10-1	TGCGCCAGCAGTGCGTGGGACAGGGGTCGCACTGAAGCTTTCTTT	CASSAWDRGRTEAFF
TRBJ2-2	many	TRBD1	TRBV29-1	TGCAGCGTTAACAATCTGGGACAGGGGGCCTCCGGGGAGCTGTTTTTT	CSVNNLGQGASGELFF
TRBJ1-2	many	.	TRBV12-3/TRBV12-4	TGTGCCAGCAGTTTTACAGGGACAAACTATGGCTACACCTTC	CASSFTGTNYGYTF
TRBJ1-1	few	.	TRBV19	TGTGCCAGTAGTATAGGCAGGCGGGGTTATGCCACTGAAGCTTTCTTT	CASSIGRRGYATEAFF
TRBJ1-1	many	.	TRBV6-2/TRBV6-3	TGTGCCAGCAGTTACTCAGGGACTTTGGGCACTGAAGCTTTCTTT	CASSYSGTLGTEAFF
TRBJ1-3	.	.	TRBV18	TGTGCCAGCTCACCAAGTGGCTACCCGAACCGCTCTGGAAACACCATATATTTT	CASSPSGYPNRSGNTIYF
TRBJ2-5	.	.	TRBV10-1	TGCGCCAGCAGCCAGACAGCGGGGACCCAGTACTTC	CASSQTAGTQYF
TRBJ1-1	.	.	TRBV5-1	TGCGCCAGCAGCCTCAGGGGACATTTGAACACTGAAGCTTTCTTT	CASSLRGHLNTEAFF
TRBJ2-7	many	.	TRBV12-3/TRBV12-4	TGTGCCAGCAGTTTATACGGGGACGGGGGGCTTGGGGAGCAGTACTTC	CASSLYGDGGLGEQYF
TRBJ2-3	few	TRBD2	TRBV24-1	TGTGCCACCTCCTTAGCGGGAGTAGGCGCAGATACGCAGTATTTT	CATSLAGVGADTQYF
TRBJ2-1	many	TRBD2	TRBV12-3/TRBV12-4	TGTGCCAGCAGTTCCGGGACTAGCGAGAGTTATGAGCAGTTCTTC	CASSSGTSESYEQFF
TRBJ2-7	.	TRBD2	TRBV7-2	TGTGCCAGCAGACGCCCGAGACTAGCGGGAGGGCCCTCCGAGCAGTACTTC	CASRRPRLAGGPSEQYF
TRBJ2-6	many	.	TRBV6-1	TGTGCCAGCAGGCGACAGGAGGCTGGGGCCAACGTCCTGACTTTC	CASRRQEAGANVLTF
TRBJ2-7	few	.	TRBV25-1	TGTGCCAGCAGTTATGGGACCCTTTACGAGCAGTACTTC	CASSYGTLYEQYF
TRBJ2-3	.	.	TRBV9	TGTGCCAGCAGCGTCAGGGGGGTTAGCACAGATACGCAGTATTTT	CASSVRGVSTDTQYF
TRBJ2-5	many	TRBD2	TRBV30	TGTGCCTGGGACAATGGGGGACTAGGAGAGACCCAGTACTTC	CAWDNGGLGETQYF
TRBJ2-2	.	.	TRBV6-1	TGTGCCATCCCCGTCCTGGGGGGAGGAACTTCGGGGGAGCTGTTTTTT	CAIPVLGGGTSGELFF
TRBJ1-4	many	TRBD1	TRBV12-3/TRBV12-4	TGTGCCAGCAGACCCGGGACAGTTAATGAAAAACTGTTTTTT	CASRPGTVNEKLFF
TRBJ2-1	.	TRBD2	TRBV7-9	TGTGCCAGCAGCTTGCATGGGACTAGCGGACCCTACAATGAGCAGTTCTTC	CASSLHGTSGPYNEQFF
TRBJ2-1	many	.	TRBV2	TGTGCCAGCGGCCGCGGGACGGACTCCTACAATGAGCAGTTCTTC	CASGRGTDSYNEQFF
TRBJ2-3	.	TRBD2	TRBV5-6	TGTGGGAGCGGGGAGGGGACGGATACGCAGTATTTT	CGSGEGTDTQYF
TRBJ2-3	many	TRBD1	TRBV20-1	TGCAGTGCCTTTCTTCTGGACAGGGGAACAGATACGCAGTATTTT	CSAFLLDRGTDTQYF
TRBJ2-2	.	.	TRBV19	TGTGCCAGTAGTATAGGTCGGGACAGCCCGGGGGTTGACACCGGGGAGCTGTTTTTT	CASSIGRDSPGVDTGELFF
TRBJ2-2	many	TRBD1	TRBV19	TGTGCCACCGGGGACAGGGGAAGGCTTAACACCGGGGAGCTGTTTTTT	CATGDRGRLNTGELFF
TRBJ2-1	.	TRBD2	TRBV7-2	TGTGCCAGCAGCTCCCGCTGGTGGGCTGAGCGGGAGAGCTCCTACAATGAGCAGTTCTTC	CASSSRWWAERESSYNEQFF
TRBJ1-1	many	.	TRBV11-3	TGTGCCAGCAGCTTGGGGGAGCACACTGAAGCTTTCTTT	CASSLGEHTEAFF
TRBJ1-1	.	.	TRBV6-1	TGTGCCACCAAAAGGGGGGCGGGCGCTGAAGCTTTCTTT	CATKRGAGAEAFF
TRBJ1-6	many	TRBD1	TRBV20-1	TGCAGTGCTAGAGCCGGGACAGGGTCAAATTCACCCCTCCACTTT	CSARAGTGSNSPLHF
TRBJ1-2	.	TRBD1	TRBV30	TGTGCCTGGAGTGTCCAATGGGACAGGTTGGGTGGCTACACCTTC	CAWSVQWDRLGGYTF
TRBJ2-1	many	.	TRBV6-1	TGTGCCAGCAGAGCCCCTTTGGGGAATGCCTACAATGAGCAGTTCTTC	CASRAPLGNAYNEQFF
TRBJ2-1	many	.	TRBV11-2	TGTGCCAGCAGCCGCAGCGGAGTGATCTACAATGAGCAGTTCTTC	CASSRSGVIYNEQFF
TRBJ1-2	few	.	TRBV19	TGTGCCAGTAGTACCGAGGGACGGCGGGTGACCTTC	CASSTEGRRVTF
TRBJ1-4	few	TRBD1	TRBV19	TGTGCCAGTAGTAACAGGGGGAGAGAAAAACTGTTTTTT	CASSNRGREKLFF
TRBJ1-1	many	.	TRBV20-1	TGCAGTGCGGGGACGGATAACACTGAAGCTTTCTTT	CSAGTDNTEAFF
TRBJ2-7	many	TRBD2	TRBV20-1	TGCAGTGCGCCAGGACTAGCGGGAGCTTACGAGCAGTACTTC	CSAPGLAGAYEQYF
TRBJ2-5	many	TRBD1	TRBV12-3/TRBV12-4	TGTGCCAGCAGGACAGGGGGTCGGGCGACCCAGTACTTC	CASRTGGRATQYF
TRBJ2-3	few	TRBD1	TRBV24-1	TGTGCCACCAGGGGGGACAGGCGCACAGATACGCAGTATTTT	CATRGDRRTDTQYF
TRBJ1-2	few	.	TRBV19	TGTGCCAGTAGTATGGCAGAGCTCTATGGCTACACCTTC	CASSMAELYGYTF
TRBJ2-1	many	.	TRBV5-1	TGCGCCAGCAGCCTTGACACGAGCTCCTACAATGAGCAGTTCTTC	CASSLDTSSYNEQFF
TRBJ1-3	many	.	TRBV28	TGTGCCAGCAGTCCGACAGGTGCTTTCTCTGGAAACACCATATATTTT	CASSPTGAFSGNTIYF